The rows below give T cell receptor beta chains drawn from one sample of a study of T cells in Graves' hyperthyroidism and ophthalmopathy. MiXCR, run by TCRdb on the multiplex PCR reads, gives a single entry per CDR3 protein. The sample has 300,000 to 450,000 distinct CDR3 sequences, over 15% seen once. Specimen: blood. These receptor sequences come from a woman in her forties with Graves' ophthalmopathy. Each CDR3 is given with its conserved first and last residue. Fields, in order: V gene, D gene, CDR3 length, clone size, J gene, CDR3 protein, CDR3 DNA. A D gene is named only where the DNA matches it firmly. Part of the rows lack a size; the others show once, few, many or a class for expanded clones.

TRBV7-8	NA	13	NA	TRBJ1-1	CASQRTETTEAFF	TGTGCCAGTCAGAGAACAGAGACCACTGAAGCTTTCTTT
TRBV28	TRBD2	13	once	TRBJ2-7	CANLLRGEYEQYF	TGTGCCAACCTTCTACGGGGGGAGTACGAGCAGTACTTC
TRBV30	NA	12	NA	TRBJ2-5	CAWTGSQETQYF	TGTGCCTGGACAGGGTCACAAGAGACCCAGTACTTC
TRBV7-9	NA	14	NA	TRBJ2-5	CASRLGTQEETQYF	TGTGCCAGCCGACTGGGGACCCAGGAAGAGACCCAGTACTTC
TRBV6-5	NA	15	many	TRBJ2-7	CASSSRGIMHYEQYF	TGTGCCAGCAGTTCGAGAGGAATCATGCACTACGAGCAGTACTTC
TRBV4-1	NA	14	NA	TRBJ1-2	CASSQPGTIEGYTF	TGCGCCAGCAGCCAACCAGGGACAATTGAGGGCTACACCTTC
TRBV4-3	NA	16	many	TRBJ1-5	CASSLRLDRGNQPQHF	TGCGCCAGCAGCCTTAGACTGGACCGGGGCAATCAGCCCCAGCATTTT
TRBV7-3	NA	16	many	TRBJ1-1	CASSSLTGLVNTEAFF	TGTGCCAGCAGCTCCCTTACAGGGCTGGTGAACACTGAAGCTTTCTTT
TRBV9	TRBD2	16	many	TRBJ2-5	CASSGTSGRGLETQYF	TGTGCCAGCAGCGGGACTAGCGGAAGGGGATTGGAGACCCAGTACTTC
TRBV7-2	NA	15	NA	TRBJ1-3	CASSLRGPTGNTIYF	TGTGCCAGCAGCTTACGGGGACCTACTGGAAACACCATATATTTT
TRBV2	NA	15	NA	TRBJ1-5	CASSGQQGGNQPQHF	TGTGCCAGCAGTGGGCAACAGGGTGGCAATCAGCCCCAGCATTTT
TRBV18	NA	14	many	TRBJ2-7	CASSPERAGNEQYF	TGTGCCAGCTCACCGGAGAGGGCTGGGAACGAGCAGTACTTC
TRBV6-1	TRBD1	14	many	TRBJ2-7	CASSGYRGLYEQYF	TGTGCCAGCAGTGGTTACAGGGGGCTCTACGAGCAGTACTTC
TRBV4-1	NA	17	few	TRBJ2-2	CASSQDAPGGGGAELFF	TGCGCCAGCAGCCAAGACGCACCTGGCGGGGGCGGAGCGGAGCTGTTTTTT
TRBV25-1	TRBD1	15	many	TRBJ2-5	CASRSGQGFTETQYF	TGTGCCAGCAGGTCCGGACAGGGATTCACAGAGACCCAGTACTTC
TRBV6-1	TRBD1	10	many	TRBJ1-1	CASGTGKAFF	TGTGCCAGCGGGACAGGGAAAGCTTTCTTT
TRBV13	TRBD2	14	NA	TRBJ2-7	CASSRGRPGGEQYF	TGTGCCAGCAGCAGGGGACGGCCGGGGGGCGAGCAGTACTTC
TRBV4-1	NA	14	many	TRBJ1-2	CASSPMTVNYGYTF	TGCGCCAGCAGCCCAATGACAGTTAACTATGGCTACACCTTC
TRBV5-1	TRBD2	20	NA	TRBJ2-7	CASSYGGTSGRAFDYYEQYF	TGCGCCAGCAGCTATGGAGGGACTAGCGGGAGGGCGTTCGACTATTACGAGCAGTACTTC
TRBV19	TRBD2	16	NA	TRBJ2-5	CASSIDPAGVQETQYF	TGTGCCAGTAGTATAGACCCAGCGGGGGTCCAAGAGACCCAGTACTTC
TRBV28	TRBD2	17	NA	TRBJ2-5	CASSILGLAGVQETQYF	TGTGCCAGCAGTATCTTAGGACTAGCGGGAGTCCAAGAGACCCAGTACTTC
TRBV7-3	NA	13	NA	TRBJ2-5	CAGSLTFSETQYF	TGTGCCGGTAGCTTAACGTTCTCAGAGACCCAGTACTTC
TRBV20-1	NA	20	many	TRBJ1-5	CSARAAGRPGNWVGNQPQHF	TGCAGTGCTAGGGCGGCAGGACGGCCCGGCAACTGGGTTGGCAATCAGCCCCAGCATTTT
TRBV20-1	TRBD1	17	many	TRBJ2-7	CSANTDRGNGSPYEQYF	TGCAGTGCTAACACGGACAGGGGCAACGGTTCCCCCTACGAGCAGTACTTC
TRBV6-2/TRBV6-3	NA	14	many	TRBJ2-2	CASRGLRGGGELFF	TGTGCCAGCAGGGGGCTCAGAGGAGGAGGGGAGCTGTTTTTT
TRBV7-9	NA	13	many	TRBJ2-7	CASSFETSYEQYF	TGTGCCAGCAGCTTCGAGACTTCCTACGAGCAGTACTTC
TRBV20-1	NA	13	many	TRBJ1-2	CSAGNDRIYGYTF	TGCAGTGCTGGCAACGACAGGATCTATGGCTACACCTTC
TRBV7-2	TRBD1	11	many	TRBJ1-1	CASGQGTEAFF	TGTGCCAGCGGACAGGGGACTGAAGCTTTCTTT
TRBV11-2	NA	15	few	TRBJ2-2	CASSSGRAAGGELFF	TGTGCCAGCAGCTCAGGCAGGGCGGCCGGCGGGGAGCTGTTTTTT
TRBV5-4	NA	16	NA	TRBJ2-2	CASSLETSQRVRELFF	TGTGCCAGCAGCTTGGAGACTAGTCAACGGGTCCGGGAGCTGTTTTTT
TRBV7-6	NA	13	many	TRBJ2-7	CASSPSIGGEQYF	TGTGCCAGCAGCCCCTCGATCGGAGGCGAGCAGTACTTC
TRBV20-1	NA	15	many	TRBJ2-6	CSARDYVSGANVLTF	TGCAGTGCTAGAGATTACGTCTCTGGGGCCAACGTCCTGACTTTC
TRBV30	NA	16	NA	TRBJ1-5	CAWTKGNGRSNQPQHF	TGTGCCTGGACCAAAGGCAACGGACGGAGCAATCAGCCCCAGCATTTT
TRBV12-3/TRBV12-4	NA	14	NA	TRBJ1-2	CASTPIVGGADYTF	TGTGCCAGCACCCCTATCGTTGGGGGCGCTGACTACACCTTC
TRBV27	TRBD1	12	many	TRBJ2-7	CASWDRGYEQYF	TGTGCCAGCTGGGACAGGGGATACGAGCAGTACTTC
TRBV9	NA	16	many	TRBJ2-2	CASSVGRGYGGGELFF	TGTGCCAGCAGCGTAGGACGGGGTTACGGTGGTGGGGAGCTGTTTTTT
TRBV9	TRBD2	15	many	TRBJ2-7	CASSVDASGSYEQYF	TGTGCCAGCAGCGTAGACGCTAGCGGGAGTTACGAGCAGTACTTC
TRBV11-2	NA	16	many	TRBJ1-2	CASSLGLRGANYGYTF	TGTGCCAGCAGCTTAGGCCTACGGGGAGCTAACTATGGCTACACCTTC
TRBV7-2	NA	14	NA	TRBJ1-3	CASWMGSPGNTIYF	TGTGCCAGCTGGATGGGGAGTCCTGGAAACACCATATATTTT
TRBV5-1	NA	11	many	TRBJ2-7	CASSSTGEQYF	TGCGCCAGCAGCTCCACGGGGGAGCAGTACTTC
TRBV3-1	NA	15	NA	TRBJ2-6	CASSQGRGGANVLTF	TGTGCCAGCAGCCAAGGAAGGGGTGGGGCCAACGTCCTGACTTTC
TRBV30	NA	11	many	TRBJ1-2	CAFLRGYGYTF	TGTGCCTTTCTCCGGGGTTACGGCTACACCTTC
TRBV11-2	TRBD1	12	many	TRBJ2-7	CASSSRRGQALF	TGTGCCAGCAGCTCTCGACGGGGACAGGCCCTATTC
TRBV12-3/TRBV12-4	TRBD1	15	many	TRBJ1-5	CASGPDRGDNQPQHF	TGTGCCAGCGGCCCGGACAGGGGCGACAATCAGCCCCAGCATTTT
TRBV20-1	TRBD2	16	many	TRBJ2-2	CSAPNPPSGDTGELFF	TGCAGTGCTCCAAATCCGCCTAGCGGAGACACCGGGGAGCTGTTTTTT
TRBV28	TRBD1	14	NA	TRBJ2-5	CASSFRGLEETQYF	TGTGCCAGCAGTTTCAGGGGGCTGGAAGAGACCCAGTACTTC
TRBV28	TRBD1	17	many	TRBJ1-5	CASKQGARSYSNQPQHF	TGTGCCAGTAAACAGGGGGCGAGGTCCTATAGCAATCAGCCCCAGCATTTT
TRBV7-8	NA	16	many	TRBJ2-6	CASSLARGSGANVLTF	TGTGCCAGCAGCTTAGCAAGGGGCTCTGGGGCCAACGTCCTGACTTTC
TRBV28	NA	14	many	TRBJ1-1	CASSLWISRTEAFF	TGTGCCAGCAGTTTATGGATTTCCCGTACTGAAGCTTTCTTT
TRBV19	NA	14	many	TRBJ1-5	CASSISVGNQPQHF	TGTGCCAGTAGTATTTCGGTAGGCAATCAGCCCCAGCATTTT